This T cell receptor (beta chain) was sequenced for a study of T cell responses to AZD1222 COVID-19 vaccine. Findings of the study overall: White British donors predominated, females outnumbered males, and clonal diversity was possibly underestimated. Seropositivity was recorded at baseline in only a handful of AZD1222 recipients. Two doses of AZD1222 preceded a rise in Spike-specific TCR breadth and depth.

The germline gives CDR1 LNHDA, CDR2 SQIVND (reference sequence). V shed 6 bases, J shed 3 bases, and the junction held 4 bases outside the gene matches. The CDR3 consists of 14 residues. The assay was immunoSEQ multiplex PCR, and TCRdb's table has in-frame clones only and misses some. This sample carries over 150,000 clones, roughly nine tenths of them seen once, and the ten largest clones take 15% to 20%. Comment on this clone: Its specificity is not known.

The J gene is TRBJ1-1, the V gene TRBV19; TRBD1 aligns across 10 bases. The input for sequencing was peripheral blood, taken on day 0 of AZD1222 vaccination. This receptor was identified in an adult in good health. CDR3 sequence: CASRADRGYTEAFF. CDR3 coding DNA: TGTGCCAGTAGGGCGGACAGGGGGTACACTGAAGCTTTCTTT.